This is a list of T cell receptor beta chains from one sample in a study of blood T cell repertoires in COVID-19. Repertoires were generated with immunoSEQ multiplex PCR, while TCRdb's copy carries only in-frame clones and drops some. The sample holds 200,000 to 300,000 clones, about nine tenths seen once. Sequencing input: PBMCs or T cells enriched from blood (not recorded which). All receptors derive from a woman in her forties with acute COVID-19. Each CDR3 is given with its conserved first and last residue.

TRBJ1-2	TRBV19	CASTTGQGYGYTF
TRBJ1-2	TRBV19	CASADRVNYGYTF
TRBJ1-4	TRBV7-8	CASRPPTGSPNEKLFF
TRBJ2-1	TRBV10-3	CAISETGSSYNEQFF
TRBJ1-3	TRBV5-5	CASSGTVPPGNTIYF
TRBJ2-5	TRBV7-2	CASSSRFRGETQYF
TRBJ2-5	TRBV9	CASSGGGARETQYF
TRBJ1-2	TRBV11-3	CASSLGGKDTF
TRBJ2-3	TRBV6-6	CASSWSRGNTDTQYF
TRBJ1-1	TRBV19	CASSISSGRTEAFF
TRBJ2-3	TRBV9	CASSVGQGVTDTQYF
TRBJ2-1	TRBV4-3	CASSQEPGLAGGPVNEQFF
TRBJ1-2	TRBV10-3	CAIRTGRHRGNYGYTF
TRBJ2-3	TRBV6-2/TRBV6-3	CASSKTGLGTDTQYF
TRBJ2-5	TRBV9	CASSGAGRETQYF
TRBJ2-1	TRBV11-2	CASSLIQGSYNEQFF
TRBJ2-2	TRBV7-9	CASSLRREAPGELFF
TRBJ2-3	TRBV5-4	CASSLLGADTQYF
TRBJ2-5	TRBV4-2	CASSQGLGAGGQETQYF
TRBJ1-2	TRBV27	CASSSTGVESQLGGYTF
TRBJ2-3	TRBV19	CASSLTRPGADTQYF
TRBJ2-3	TRBV6-4	CASSAYPGVEVTQYF
TRBJ2-7	TRBV7-2	CASSFGQGIGEQYF
TRBJ2-3	TRBV3-1/TRBV3-2	CASSSWTGSSTDTQYF